This T cell receptor beta chain was retrieved from a study of CD4 T cells in relation to SARS-CoV-2 and coronaviruses. The wider study: ViraFEST: approximately 10-day antigen culture of PBMCs, then TCR beta CDR3 sequencing. No peptide or an HIV-1 Nef peptide pool served as negative control.

Measured with immunoSEQ multiplex PCR; TCRdb has only the in-frame clones, and not every one. The sample records 20,000 to 25,000 clones, about 81% being singletons. Unexposed donor CD4+ T cells date from about 2011-2018, before the COVID-19 pandemic. Isolation of CD4+ T cells took place after roughly nine days in culture. Cells permitting, SARS-CoV-2 S/N and four cold-coronavirus spikes were tested on unexposed-donor CD4+ T cells. Half the medium was replaced with IL-2 medium on days 3 and 7. CDR3 size: 14 residues. The V and J ends lost 3 bases and 5 bases respectively, with 11 bases between them. Per germline, CDR1 MDHEN and CDR2 SYDVKM. Comments on this clone: Its antigen is unknown.

Source material: CD4+ T cells from PBMCs, cultured in vitro. This rearrangement joins TRBV28 to TRBJ1-5; maybe TRBD1 (6 bases). The clonotype originates from a human donor in good health. The CDR3, as DNA: TGTGCCAGCAGTTTCGGGGGGCTCTATCAGCCCCAGCATTTT. It specifies CASSFGGLYQPQHF.